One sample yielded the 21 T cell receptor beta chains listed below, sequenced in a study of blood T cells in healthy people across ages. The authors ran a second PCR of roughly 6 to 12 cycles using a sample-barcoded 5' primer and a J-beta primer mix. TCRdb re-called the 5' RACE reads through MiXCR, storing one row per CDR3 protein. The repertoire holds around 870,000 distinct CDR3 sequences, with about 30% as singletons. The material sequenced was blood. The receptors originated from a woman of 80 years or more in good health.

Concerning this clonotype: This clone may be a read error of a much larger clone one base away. For the CDR3, the DNA is TGTGCCAGCAGTCGGACCCCTGGAAACACCGAGGAGCTGTTTTTT. Encoded protein: CASSRTPGNTEELFF. This chain connects TRBV7-2 to TRBJ2-2, with unresolved D. Germline lookup yields CDR1 SGHTA and CDR2 FQGNSA. This CDR3 region has 15 residues.

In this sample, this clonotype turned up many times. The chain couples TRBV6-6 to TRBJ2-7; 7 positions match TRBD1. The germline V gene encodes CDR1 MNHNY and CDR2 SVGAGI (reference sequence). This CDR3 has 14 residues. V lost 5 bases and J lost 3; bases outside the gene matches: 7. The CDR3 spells CASSTSGQFYEQYF. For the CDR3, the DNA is TGTGCCAGCAGTACCTCGGGACAGTTCTACGAGCAGTACTTC.

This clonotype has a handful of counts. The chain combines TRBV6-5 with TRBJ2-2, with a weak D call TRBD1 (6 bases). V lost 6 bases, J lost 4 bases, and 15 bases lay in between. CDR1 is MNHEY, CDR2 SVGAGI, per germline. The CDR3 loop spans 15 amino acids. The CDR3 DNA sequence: TGTGCCAGCAGATACAGGGCCCTAGGCACCGGGGAGCTGTTTTTT. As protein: CASRYRALGTGELFF.

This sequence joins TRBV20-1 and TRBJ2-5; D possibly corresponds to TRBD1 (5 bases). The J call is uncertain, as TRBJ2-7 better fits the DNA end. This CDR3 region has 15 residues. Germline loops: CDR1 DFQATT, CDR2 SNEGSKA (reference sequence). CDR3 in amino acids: CSARFIGRVGYEQYF. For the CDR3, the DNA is TGCAGTGCTAGGTTTATAGGCAGGGTAGGCTACGAGCAGTACTTC.

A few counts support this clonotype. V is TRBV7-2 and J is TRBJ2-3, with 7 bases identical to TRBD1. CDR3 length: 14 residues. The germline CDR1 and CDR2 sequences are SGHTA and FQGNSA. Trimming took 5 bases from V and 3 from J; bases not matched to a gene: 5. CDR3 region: CASSRDSLTDTQYF. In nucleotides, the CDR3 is TGTGCCAGCAGCCGGGACAGCTTGACAGATACGCAGTATTTT. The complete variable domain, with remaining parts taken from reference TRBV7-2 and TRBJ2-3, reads GAGVSQSPSNKVTEKGKDVELRCDPISGHTALYWYRQSLGQGLEFLIYFQGNSAPDKSGLPSDRFSAERTGGSVSTLTIQRTQQEDSAVYLCASSRDSLTDTQYFGPGTRLTVL.

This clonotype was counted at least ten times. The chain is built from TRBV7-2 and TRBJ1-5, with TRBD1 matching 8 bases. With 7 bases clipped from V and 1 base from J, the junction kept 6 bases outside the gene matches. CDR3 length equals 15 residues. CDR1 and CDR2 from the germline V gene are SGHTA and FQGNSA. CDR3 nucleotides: TGTGCCAGCACCACAAGACAGGGGAGCAATCAGCCCCAGCATTTT. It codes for CASTTRQGSNQPQHF.

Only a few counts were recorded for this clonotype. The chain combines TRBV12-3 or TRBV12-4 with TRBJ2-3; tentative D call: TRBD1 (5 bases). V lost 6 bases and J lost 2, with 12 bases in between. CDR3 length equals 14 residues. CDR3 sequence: CASSLSDTTDTQYF. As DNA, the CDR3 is TGTGCCAGCAGCTTATCGGACACCACAGATACGCAGTATTTT.

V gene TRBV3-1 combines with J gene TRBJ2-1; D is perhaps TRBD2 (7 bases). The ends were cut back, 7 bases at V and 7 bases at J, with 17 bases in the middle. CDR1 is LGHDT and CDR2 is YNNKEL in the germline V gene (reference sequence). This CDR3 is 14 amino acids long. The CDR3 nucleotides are TGTGCCAGCAAAGGGGGGGGGGTCCGGAATGAGCAGTTCTTC. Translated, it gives CASKGGGVRNEQFF.

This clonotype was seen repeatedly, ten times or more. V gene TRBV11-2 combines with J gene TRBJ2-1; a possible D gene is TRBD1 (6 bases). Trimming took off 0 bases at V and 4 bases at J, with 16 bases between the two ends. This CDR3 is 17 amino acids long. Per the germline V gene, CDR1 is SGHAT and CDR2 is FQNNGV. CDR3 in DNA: TGTGCCAGCAGCTTAGAAGTAGGGATAGGGGGTTACAATGAGCAGTTCTTC. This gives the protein CASSLEVGIGGYNEQFF.

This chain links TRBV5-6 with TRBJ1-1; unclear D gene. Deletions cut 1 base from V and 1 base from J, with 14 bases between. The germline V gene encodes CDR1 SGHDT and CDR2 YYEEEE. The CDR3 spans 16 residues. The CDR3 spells CASSLFLGVGNTEAFF. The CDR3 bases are TGTGCCAGCAGCTTGTTTTTGGGTGTTGGGAACACTGAAGCTTTCTTT.

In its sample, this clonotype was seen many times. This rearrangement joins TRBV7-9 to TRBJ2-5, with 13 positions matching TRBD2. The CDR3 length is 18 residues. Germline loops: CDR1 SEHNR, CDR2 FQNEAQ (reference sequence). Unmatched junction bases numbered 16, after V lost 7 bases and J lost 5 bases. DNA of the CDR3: TGTGCCAGCAACTCTCAAGGGACTAGCGGGACTAAGATGGAGACCCAGTACTTC. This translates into CASNSQGTSGTKMETQYF. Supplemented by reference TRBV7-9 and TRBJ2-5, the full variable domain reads DTGVSQNPRHKITKRGQNVTFRCDPISEHNRLYWYRQTLGQGPEFLTYFQNEAQLEKSRLLSDRFSAERPKGSFSTLEIQRTEQGDSAMYLCASNSQGTSGTKMETQYFGPGTRLLVL.

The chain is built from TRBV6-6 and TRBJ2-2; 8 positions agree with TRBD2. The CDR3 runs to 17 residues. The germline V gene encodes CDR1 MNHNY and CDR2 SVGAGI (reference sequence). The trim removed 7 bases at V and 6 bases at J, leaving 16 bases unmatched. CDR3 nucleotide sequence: TGTGCCAGCACCTCTAAGGGACTAGTAATCAAATCCGGGGAGCTGTTTTTT. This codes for CASTSKGLVIKSGELFF.

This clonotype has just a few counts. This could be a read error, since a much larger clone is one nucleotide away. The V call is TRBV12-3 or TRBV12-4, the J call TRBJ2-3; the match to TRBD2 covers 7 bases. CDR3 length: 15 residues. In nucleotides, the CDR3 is TGTGCCAGCAGTCAGCAGGTGACTAGCACAGATGCGCAGTATTTT. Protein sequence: CASSQQVTSTDAQYF.

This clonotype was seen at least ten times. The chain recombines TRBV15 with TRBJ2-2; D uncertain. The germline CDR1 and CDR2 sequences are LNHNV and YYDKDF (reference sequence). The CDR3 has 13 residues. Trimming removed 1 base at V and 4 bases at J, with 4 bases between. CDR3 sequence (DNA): TGTGCCACCAGCAGAGTGGGCACCGGGGAGCTGTTTTTT. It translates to CATSRVGTGELFF.

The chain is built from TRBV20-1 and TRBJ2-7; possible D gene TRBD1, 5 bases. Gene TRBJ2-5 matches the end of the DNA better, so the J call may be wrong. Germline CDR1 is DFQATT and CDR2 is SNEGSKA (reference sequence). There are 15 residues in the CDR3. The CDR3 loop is CSAGRRTPFTETQYF. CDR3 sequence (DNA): TGCAGTGCCGGACGGCGGACACCTTTTACAGAGACCCAGTACTTC.

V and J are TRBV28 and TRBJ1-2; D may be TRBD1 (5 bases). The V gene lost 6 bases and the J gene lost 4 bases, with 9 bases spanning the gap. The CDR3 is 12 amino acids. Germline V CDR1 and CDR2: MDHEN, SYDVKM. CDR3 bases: TGTGCCAGCAGAAACGACAGCTATGGCTACACCTTC. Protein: CASRNDSYGYTF.

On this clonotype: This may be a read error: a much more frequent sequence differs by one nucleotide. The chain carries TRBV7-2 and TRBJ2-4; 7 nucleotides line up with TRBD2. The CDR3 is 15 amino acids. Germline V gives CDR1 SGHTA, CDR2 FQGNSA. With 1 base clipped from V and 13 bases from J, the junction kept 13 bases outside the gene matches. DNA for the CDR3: TGTGCCAGCAGCTTAGACGGGGGGAACTACAATGAGCAGTACTTC. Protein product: CASSLDGGNYNEQYF.

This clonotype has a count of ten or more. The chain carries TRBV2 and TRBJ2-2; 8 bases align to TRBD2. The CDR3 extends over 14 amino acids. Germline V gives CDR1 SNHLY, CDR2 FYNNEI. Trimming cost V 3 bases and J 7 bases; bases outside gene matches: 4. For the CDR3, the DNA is TGTGCCAGCAGTGAGGAGCGGGGGATCGGGGAGCTGTTTTTT. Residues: CASSEERGIGELFF.

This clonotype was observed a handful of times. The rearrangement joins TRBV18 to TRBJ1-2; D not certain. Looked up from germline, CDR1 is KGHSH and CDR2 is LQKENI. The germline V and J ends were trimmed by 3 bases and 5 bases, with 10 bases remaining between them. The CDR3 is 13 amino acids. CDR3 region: CASSPNNGYGYTF. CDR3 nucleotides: TGTGCCAGCTCACCGAACAACGGATATGGCTACACCTTC. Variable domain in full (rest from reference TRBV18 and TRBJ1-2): NAGVMQNPRHLVRRRGQEARLRCSPMKGHSHVYWYRQLPEEGLKFMVYLQKENIIDESGMPKERFSAEFPKEGPSILRIQQVVRGDSAAYFCASSPNNGYGYTFGSGTRLTVV.

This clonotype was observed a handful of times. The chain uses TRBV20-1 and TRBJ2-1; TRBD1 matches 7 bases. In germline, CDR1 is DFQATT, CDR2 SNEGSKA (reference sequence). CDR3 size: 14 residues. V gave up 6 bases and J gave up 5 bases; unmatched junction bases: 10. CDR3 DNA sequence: TGCAGTGCAGTGAAGGACAGGTCTAACAATGAGCAGTTCTTC. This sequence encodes CSAVKDRSNNEQFF.

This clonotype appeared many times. The CDR3 loop is CASSPRTGLNEKLFF. The DNA of the CDR3 is TGTGCCAGCAGCCCCAGGACAGGATTAAATGAAAAACTGTTTTTT. This chain connects TRBV7-2 to TRBJ1-4, with TRBD1 identical over 7 bases. In germline, CDR1 is SGHTA, CDR2 FQGNSA. The CDR3 is 15 residues long. Trimming removed 5 bases from V and 5 bases from J; junction bases left unmatched: 8.